Detailed here is one T cell receptor (beta chain). This sample was included in a study of CD8+ T cells in alopecia areata. Treatment given: oral pan-JAK inhibitor, 5-10 mg twice daily. cDNA serving as the sequencing template came from extracted, reverse transcribed RNA. TCRdb's copy holds only in-frame clones and misses some; the assay was immunoSEQ multiplex PCR. The table includes 160,000 or so clones, roughly 65% detected once. Germline CDR1 is SEHNR and CDR2 is FQNEAQ (reference sequence). V trimming: 9 bases; J trimming: 2 bases; junction bases outside the gene matches: 7. The CDR3 sequence is 13 residues long.

The chain is built from TRBV7-9 and TRBJ2-7; 7 bases match TRBD1. The material sequenced was CD4+ T cells sorted from blood, taken at week 4, from a patient treated with tofacitinib. The receptor was isolated from a human donor with alopecia areata. CDR3 nucleotide sequence: TGTGCCAGGGACAGGCAGCATACCTACGAGCAGTACTTC. Its translation is CARDRQHTYEQYF.